The 7 T cell receptor beta chains in this list originate from one sample, sequenced in a study of T-cell reconstitution after alpha-beta-depleted transplantation in children. Researchers prepared the TCRbeta library using unique molecular identifiers, the study reports. TCRdb recomputed calls from the PCR reads with MiXCR, one row per CDR3 protein. This table has 440,000 or so distinct CDR3 sequences, roughly 44% appearing once. The material sequenced was PBMCs, taken before TCRalphabeta/CD19-depleted stem cell transplant. The receptor set was obtained from a girl aged 2-10 years with aplastic anemia, due to receive a stem cell transplant.

The chain has TRBV25-1 and TRBJ2-2, with D possibly TRBD2 on 5 matching bases. The ends were cut back, 3 bases at V and 0 bases at J, with 14 bases in the middle. Germline V gives CDR1 MGHDK, CDR2 SYGVNS. There are 17 residues in the CDR3. CDR3 coding DNA: TGTGCCAGCAGTGATCCCCGAGGGCAGGCGAACACCGGGGAGCTGTTTTTT. This translates into CASSDPRGQANTGELFF. Full variable domain (missing parts from reference TRBV25-1 and TRBJ2-2): EADIYQTPRYLVIGTGKKITLECSQTMGHDKMYWYQQDPGMELHLIHYSYGVNSTEKGDLSSESTVSRIRTEHFPLTLESARPSHTSQYLCASSDPRGQANTGELFFGEGSRLTVL.

The V gene is TRBV5-1, the J gene TRBJ2-5, with D possibly matching TRBD2 (6 bases). Germline CDR1 is SGHRS and CDR2 is YFSETQ. This CDR3 has 16 amino acids. V lost 5 bases to trimming and J lost 2 bases, with 19 bases between them. The CDR3 sequence: CASSSHPGTQQETQYF. The CDR3 DNA reads TGCGCCAGCAGTTCTCATCCCGGGACTCAGCAAGAGACCCAGTACTTC.

The rearrangement joins TRBV28 to TRBJ2-3; D is uncertain. V dropped 2 bases and J dropped 10 bases, with 10 bases sitting between them. This CDR3 is built from 12 residues. The germline V gene encodes CDR1 MDHEN and CDR2 SYDVKM. The CDR3 DNA is TGTGCCAGCAGTTTAATAGCCCGGGCGCAGTATTTT. It encodes CASSLIARAQYF.

This clonotype has more than one count but fewer than ten. The junction shows a germline mismatch at one end, possibly a read error. The rearrangement uses TRBV5-1 and TRBJ2-6, with D possibly called TRBD1 or TRBD2 (5 bases each). In germline, CDR1 is SGHRS, CDR2 YFSETQ. The CDR3 spans 16 residues. Written as DNA, the CDR3 is TGTGCCAGCAGCTTGGGACGGTCCTCTGGGGCCAACGTCCTGACTTTC. It yields the protein CASSLGRSSGANVLTF.

The J gene is TRBJ1-5, the V gene TRBV7-9, with TRBD1 identical over 7 bases. The CDR3 consists of 14 residues. V gave up 5 bases and J gave up 7 bases; unmatched junction bases: 8. Per germline, CDR1 SEHNR and CDR2 FQNEAQ (reference sequence). The CDR3 protein is CASSPLGGWQPQHF. The CDR3 DNA reads as TGTGCCAGCAGCCCATTAGGGGGCTGGCAGCCCCAGCATTTT. The variable domain in full, with the rest retrieved from reference TRBV7-9 and TRBJ1-5, is DTGVSQNPRHKITKRGQNVTFRCDPISEHNRLYWYRQTLGQGPEFLTYFQNEAQLEKSRLLSDRFSAERPKGSFSTLEIQRTEQGDSAMYLCASSPLGGWQPQHFGDGTRLSIL.

This clonotype has at least ten counts. The CDR3 region has the DNA TGCGCCAGCAGCTTTATAGGGTACACTGAAGCTTTCTTT. This sequence encodes CASSFIGYTEAFF. The rearrangement joins TRBV4-1 to TRBJ1-1; D not resolved. CDR1 and CDR2 (germline): MGHRA, YSYEKL. V was shortened by 5 bases and J by 3 bases, with 10 bases between the two germline ends. There are 13 residues in the CDR3.

This rearrangement joins TRBV20-1 to TRBJ2-3; D not resolved. The V gene lost 3 bases and the J gene lost 6 bases, with 13 bases spanning the gap. CDR3 length equals 13 residues. Germline assignment: CDR1 DFQATT and CDR2 SNEGSKA (reference sequence). The CDR3 region is CSARGPSRDTQYF. The DNA of the CDR3 is TGCAGTGCTAGGGGTCCCTCGCGGGATACGCAGTATTTT.